The subject of this entry is one T cell receptor (beta chain). Antigen: not known. The data were taken from a study of shared clonotypes between healthy human individuals. As for the study in general: Participating donors consisted of a couple of women and a few men aged 18 to 49. Points from the study as a whole: Only blood underwent sampling, and tissue repertoires likely differ.

The CDR3 has 17 residues. Losses at the gene ends were 6 bases for V and 5 bases for J; bases not matched to a gene: 16. The germline V gene encodes CDR1 SNHLY and CDR2 FYNNEI. Original processing notes: Junction-only immunoSEQ data arrived without quality scores, meaning filtering differed. Assay used: immunoSEQ multiplex PCR; TCRdb lists only in-frame clones, some missing. That table gives V, J and clone size, and the DNA gave D and trimming. The top ten hold under 15% of the sample, which has about half a million clones, around 74% seen once. This clonotype was obtained from a woman aged 40 to 49 in good health. Some clones in this sample may be carry-over from other donors' samples. This chain joins TRBV2 and TRBJ1-5, with 7 positions matching TRBD1. Sequencing input: PBMCs. The CDR3 is CASSPPPTTGWDQPQHF. The CDR3 nucleotides are TGTGCCAGCAGCCCACCACCGACGACAGGGTGGGATCAGCCCCAGCATTTT.